Below are 10 T cell receptor beta chains sequenced from a single sample in a study of blood T cell repertoires in COVID-19. The method was immunoSEQ multiplex PCR; TCRdb's version includes in-frame clones alone and lacks a portion of them. Among roughly 200,000 clones listed, 85% were seen once. Sequencing was done on a sample of peripheral blood. The receptors here all came from a woman aged 55 to 70 with acute or convalescent COVID-19.

This clone was seen a single time. The chain uses TRBV5-3 and TRBJ2-7, with no clear D. TRBV5-3 is an open reading frame, and its role is uncertain. The CDR3 loop spans 9 amino acids. The CDR3 nucleotides read TGTGCCAGAAGCAGTCAACGGGACGTC. This gives the protein CARSSQRDV.

The chain couples TRBV24-1 to TRBJ2-5; D is perhaps TRBD2 (6 bases). The CDR3 totals 14 residues. V was clipped by 5 bases and J by 8 bases, with 17 bases between them. Per germline, CDR1 KGHDR and CDR2 SFDVKD. The CDR3 loop is CATSGPLVGGTQYF. The CDR3 nucleotides are TGTGCCACCAGTGGTCCACTCGTGGGGGGAACCCAGTACTTC.

The chain links TRBV12-3 or TRBV12-4 to TRBJ2-7, with no clear D. The V end lost 4 bases, the J end lost 12 bases, and 13 bases lay between the germline ends. This CDR3 region has 11 residues. The CDR3 loop is CASSSGWALYF. DNA for the CDR3: TGTGCCAGCAGTTCAGGCTGGGCCCTGTACTTC.

The chain combines TRBV3-1 (or the pseudogene TRBV3-2) with TRBJ2-1, with 7 bases aligning to TRBD1. V shed 4 bases and J 13 bases; nucleotides not matched to a gene: 10. CDR1 and CDR2 (germline): LGHDT, YNNKEL (reference sequence). The CDR3 has 13 residues. DNA for the CDR3: TGTGCCAGCAGCCCCCGACAGGGCGGTTCTCAGTTCTTC. It translates to CASSPRQGGSQFF.

J is TRBJ2-5 and V is TRBV4-1; TRBD1 might be the D (6 bases). The ends were cut back, 0 bases at V and 4 bases at J, with 15 bases in the middle. The CDR3 has 16 amino acids. From germline, CDR1 is MGHRA and CDR2 YSYEKL. The chain's CDR3 is CASSQDMGVGGETQYF. The CDR3, as DNA: TGCGCCAGCAGCCAAGATATGGGGGTAGGGGGAGAGACCCAGTACTTC.

The rearrangement uses TRBV30 and TRBJ1-2, with a weak D call TRBD1 (6 bases). The CDR3 has 10 residues. CDR1 GTSNPN and CDR2 SVGIG come from the germline V gene (reference sequence). V shed 5 bases and J shed 7 bases, with 8 bases lying between them. In nucleotides, the CDR3 is TGTGCCTGGGACAGGCGTGGCTACACCTTC. Residues: CAWDRRGYTF.

This CDR3 is CASSLAGQAGNTIYF. The CDR3 DNA reads as TGTGCCAGCAGCTTGGCCGGCCAGGCTGGAAACACCATATATTTT. The V gene is TRBV5-4, the J gene TRBJ1-3; D ambiguous. CDR1 and CDR2 (germline): SGHNT, YYREEE (reference sequence). Trimming removed 0 bases at V and 2 bases at J, with 9 bases between. This CDR3 has 15 amino acids.

The chain uses TRBV10-3 and TRBJ1-2; TRBD1 agrees at 10 bases. After removal of 6 bases from V and 4 bases from J, the junction contained 2 bases not matched to a gene. Germline CDR1 ENHRY, CDR2 SYGVKD. This CDR3 is 13 amino acids long. The CDR3 coding sequence is TGTGCCATCAGGGGACAGGGGTTCTATGGCTACACCTTC. It is translated as CAIRGQGFYGYTF.

Of note for this clone: The same CDR3 is also encoded by other DNA sequences in this sample. The rearrangement uses TRBV6-5 and TRBJ1-5; perhaps TRBD1 as D (5 bases). CDR1 and CDR2 from the germline V gene are MNHEY and SVGAGI. This CDR3 spans 14 amino acids. Trimming removed 0 bases at V and 2 bases at J, with 5 bases between. Here the CDR3 reads CASSYSTGNQPQHF. The CDR3 region has the DNA TGTGCCAGCAGTTACTCGACAGGCAATCAGCCCCAGCATTTT.

This chain connects TRBV11-2 to TRBJ1-2; possible D gene TRBD1, 6 bases. The CDR3 runs to 15 residues. Germline V gene lookup returns CDR1 SGHAT and CDR2 FQNNGV. The V gene lost 5 bases and the J gene lost 4 bases, with 17 bases spanning the gap. As DNA, the CDR3 is TGTGCCAGCAGCCCAGGGACACATAACGTCTATGGCTACACCTTC. It translates to CASSPGTHNVYGYTF. Variable domain in full (rest from reference TRBV11-2 and TRBJ1-2): EAGVAQSPRYKIIEKRQSVAFWCNPISGHATLYWYQQILGQGPKLLIQFQNNGVVDDSQLPKDRFSAERLKGVDSTLKIQPAKLEDSAVYLCASSPGTHNVYGYTFGSGTRLTVV.